The sequence of this T cell receptor beta chain was determined in a study of blood T cell repertoires in COVID-19. Study overall: Acute-phase and convalescent COVID-19 samples originated in the United States, Italy and Spain. In each case, the material was cDNA or gDNA derived from T cells, B-cell-depleted T cells, or PBMCs.

In the original analysis: From reference gene primer amplification, estimates of nucleated cell counts were derived. Assay: immunoSEQ multiplex PCR; the TCRdb copy retains only in-frame clones and omits some. The D gene and trimming were derived from the DNA, and the V and J assignments and clone size from that table. The sample consists of fewer than 300,000 clones, over 70% of them appearing once. Only one count was recorded for this clone. The sequence was obtained from a woman of 80 years or more with acute or convalescent COVID-19. The sequenced material came from peripheral blood.

The CDR3 loop is CASSVPDGPTDTQYF. The CDR3 DNA is TGTGCCAGCAGCGTTCCAGATGGTCCCACAGATACGCAGTATTTT. The rearrangement joins TRBV21-1 to TRBJ2-3; TRBD1 was called by the table and not checked on the DNA. TRBV21-1 corresponds to a pseudogene. This CDR3 comprises 15 residues.